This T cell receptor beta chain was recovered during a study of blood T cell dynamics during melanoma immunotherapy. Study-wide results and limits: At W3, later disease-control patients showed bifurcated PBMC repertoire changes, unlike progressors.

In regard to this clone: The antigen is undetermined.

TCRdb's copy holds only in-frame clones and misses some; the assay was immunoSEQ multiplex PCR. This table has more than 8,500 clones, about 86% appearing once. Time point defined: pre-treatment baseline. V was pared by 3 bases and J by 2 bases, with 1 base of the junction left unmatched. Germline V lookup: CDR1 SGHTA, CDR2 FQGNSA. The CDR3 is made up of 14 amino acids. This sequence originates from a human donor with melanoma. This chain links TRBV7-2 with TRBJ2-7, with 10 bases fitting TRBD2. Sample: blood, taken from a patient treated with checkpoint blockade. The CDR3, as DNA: TGTGCCAGCAGCTTCGGGACTAGCGCCTACGAGCAGTACTTC. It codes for CASSFGTSAYEQYF.